These 18 T cell receptor beta chains came from one sample sequenced in a study of post-analysis software for immune sequencing data. The study, taken as a whole, reports: Controls showed lower frequencies than patients for 5 or 6 TRBV segments, and TRBV5-6, TRBV5-1 and TRBV20-1 were among these.

No antigen has been identified for these receptors. Unique molecular identifiers featured in each of the TCR beta cDNA libraries. TCRdb ran MiXCR on the PCR reads and lists one entry per CDR3 protein. The repertoire includes more than 500,000 distinct CDR3 sequences, under 40% of them detected once, and 4.5% to 7.5% sits in the top ten. Sequences were obtained from blood. These receptors were collected from a girl aged 2 to 17 with multiple sclerosis.

The sample holds a few counts of this clonotype. The chain employs TRBV28 and TRBJ2-6; 7 bases agree with TRBD1. Germline values: CDR1 MDHEN, CDR2 SYDVKM. V was pared by 2 bases and J by 3 bases, with 4 bases of the junction left unmatched. There are 16 residues in the CDR3. Here the CDR3 reads CASSLAAGGGANVLTF. CDR3 bases: TGTGCCAGCAGTTTAGCCGCAGGGGGTGGGGCCAACGTCCTGACTTTC.

The chain joins TRBV20-1 to TRBJ1-5; the D gene is possibly TRBD1 (5 bases). This CDR3 is built from 13 residues. The V gene's germline CDR1 is DFQATT and CDR2 SNEGSKA (reference sequence). With 4 bases removed from V and 3 bases from J, the gap between germline ends came to 10 bases. CDR3 sequence (DNA): TGCAGTGCTATTAGACAGCTCAATCAGCCCCAGCATTTT. As protein: CSAIRQLNQPQHF.

A note on this clonotype: At one end the junction does not follow the germline gene, possibly because of a read error. J is TRBJ1-1 and V is TRBV29-1; D is perhaps TRBD1 (6 bases). The V gene's germline CDR1 is SQVTM and CDR2 ANQGSEA. CDR3 length: 13 amino acids. The chain's CDR3 is CGVGGAANTEAFF. In DNA form, the CDR3 reads TGCGGCGTTGGGGGGGCAGCTAACACTGAAGCTTTCTTT.

This clonotype was recorded at least ten times. The chain uses TRBV4-1 and TRBJ2-7; D not certain. V lost 6 bases to trimming and J lost 0 bases, with 12 bases between them. The CDR3 covers 14 residues. The V gene's germline CDR1 is MGHRA and CDR2 YSYEKL. CDR3 loop: CASRRTESSYEQYF. Written as DNA, the CDR3 is TGCGCCAGCAGACGGACCGAGAGCTCCTACGAGCAGTACTTC.

V is TRBV6-2 or TRBV6-3 and J is TRBJ2-1; weak D call: TRBD2 (7 bases). The CDR3 runs to 16 residues. Between the trimmed V and J ends, which lost 2 bases and 6 bases, there was a span of 17 bases. Germline V lookup: CDR1 MNHEY, CDR2 SVGEGT. This chain's CDR3 is CASSYIRGAPGNEQFF. The CDR3 DNA is TGTGCCAGCAGTTACATACGGGGGGCGCCGGGCAATGAGCAGTTCTTC.

This chain links TRBV5-6 with TRBJ1-5; weak D call: TRBD1 (5 bases). The CDR3 consists of 16 residues. Germline loops: CDR1 SGHDT, CDR2 YYEEEE. The V end lost 0 bases, the J end lost 7 bases, and 17 bases lay between the germline ends. The CDR3 spells CASSLGGVPKGQPQHF. As DNA, the CDR3 is TGTGCCAGCAGCTTGGGGGGAGTCCCGAAGGGGCAGCCCCAGCATTTT.

The chain joins TRBV9 to TRBJ2-7; 13 bases are a match to TRBD2. J was trimmed by 3 bases and V by 3 bases; bases with no gene match: 15. Germline V lookup: CDR1 SGDLS, CDR2 YYNGEE. The CDR3 covers 19 residues. The CDR3 protein is CASSAYGLAGAPSIYEQYF. The CDR3 DNA sequence: TGTGCCAGCAGCGCATACGGACTAGCGGGGGCCCCTTCAATCTACGAGCAGTACTTC.

J is TRBJ2-5 and V is TRBV6-2 or TRBV6-3; D is possibly TRBD1 or TRBD2 (6 bases each). Trimming removed 5 bases from V and 11 bases from J, with 21 bases in between. Germline V gene sequence: CDR1 MNHEY, CDR2 SVGEGT. The CDR3 sequence is 14 residues long. The CDR3 DNA sequence: TGTGCCAGCAGTCACCCAGGGGCGACGGGGGAGCAGTACTTC. This translates into CASSHPGATGEQYF.

Only a few counts were recorded for this clonotype. The chain employs TRBV5-6 and TRBJ2-1; 11 bases are a match to TRBD2. The germline V gene has CDR1 SGHDT and CDR2 YYEEEE. The CDR3 length is 18 residues. V shed 0 bases, J shed 0 bases, and the junction held 5 bases outside the gene matches. The CDR3 loop reads CASSLVLAGGSSYNEQFF. The CDR3 bases are TGTGCCAGCAGCTTGGTTCTAGCGGGGGGAAGCTCCTACAATGAGCAGTTCTTC.

The CDR3 region has the DNA TGTGCCAGCAGTTCGGGACAGGGGGCAGACACTGAAGCTTTCTTT. Translation gives CASSSGQGADTEAFF. The chain couples TRBV12-3 or TRBV12-4 to TRBJ1-1; the match to TRBD1 covers 12 bases. This CDR3 contains 15 residues. The ends lost 4 bases at V and 3 bases at J; junction bases unmatched: 3.

The chain joins TRBV19 to TRBJ2-5; 8 bases fit TRBD1. V was clipped by 1 base and J by 5 bases; unmatched bases: 9. Looked up from germline, CDR1 is LNHDA and CDR2 is SQIVND (reference sequence). The CDR3 loop spans 16 amino acids. The CDR3 region has the DNA TGTGCCAGTAGTATAGGGACCGGGACAGGTTCGGAGACCCAGTACTTC. Residues: CASSIGTGTGSETQYF.

The sample holds a few counts of this clonotype. The J gene is TRBJ2-7, the V gene TRBV5-1; either TRBD1 or TRBD2 may fit D (5 bases each). The CDR3 extends over 15 amino acids. CDR1 is SGHRS and CDR2 is YFSETQ in the germline V gene. Trimming cost V 4 bases and J 0 bases, with 14 bases left between them. This chain's CDR3 is CASSPRTGRSYEQYF. In DNA, the CDR3 is TGCGCCAGCAGCCCTAGAACGGGACGCTCCTACGAGCAGTACTTC. The complete variable domain, with remaining parts taken from reference TRBV5-1 and TRBJ2-7, reads KAGVTQTPRYLIKTRGQQVTLSCSPISGHRSVSWYQQTPGQGLQFLFEYFSETQRNKGNFPGRFSGRQFSNSRSEMNVSTLELGDSALYLCASSPRTGRSYEQYFGPGTRLTVT.

This clonotype was found a few times. The chain recombines TRBV4-1 with TRBJ2-1; 12 nucleotides match TRBD1. CDR3 length: 17 residues. V trimming: 4 bases; J trimming: 4 bases; junction bases outside the gene matches: 8. Germline-derived CDR1 and CDR2 are MGHRA and YSYEKL. CDR3 coding DNA: TGCGCCAGCAGCCCCCGGGACAGGGGGCCTATATACAATGAGCAGTTCTTC. This gives the protein CASSPRDRGPIYNEQFF.

V and J are TRBV5-1 and TRBJ2-1, with 9 bases matching TRBD1. CDR3 length: 14 amino acids. V trimming: 5 bases; J trimming: 6 bases; junction bases outside the gene matches: 6. CDR1 is SGHRS and CDR2 is YFSETQ in the germline V gene. In nucleotides, the CDR3 is TGCGCCAGCAGATCTGGGACAGGGACCAATGAGCAGTTCTTC. Protein product: CASRSGTGTNEQFF.

This clonotype was observed a few times. The rearrangement links TRBV5-1 to TRBJ1-2; the D is unclear. There are 14 residues in the CDR3. Trimming cost V 1 base and J 4 bases, with 11 bases left between them. Germline CDR1 SGHRS, CDR2 YFSETQ. This chain's CDR3 is CASSLSWSVYGYTF. The DNA for the CDR3 is TGCGCCAGCAGCTTGTCCTGGTCAGTCTATGGCTACACCTTC.

The V call is TRBV6-5, the J call TRBJ1-2, with D perhaps TRBD1 (5 bases). Trimming took 6 bases from V and 0 from J, leaving 8 bases between them. From germline, CDR1 is MNHEY and CDR2 SVGAGI. The CDR3 sequence is 13 residues long. CDR3 DNA sequence: TGTGCCAGCAGGGACAACGCTAACTATGGCTACACCTTC. It is translated as CASRDNANYGYTF.

The chain uses TRBV5-1 and TRBJ1-1, with a tentative D call TRBD1 (5 bases). Germline CDR1 is SGHRS and CDR2 is YFSETQ. CDR3 length: 15 amino acids. The V gene lost 0 bases and the J gene lost 5 bases, with 14 bases spanning the gap. DNA for the CDR3: TGCGCCAGCAGCTTGGAGGAGGGGCGTTGGACTGAAGCTTTCTTT. It is translated as CASSLEEGRWTEAFF. Full variable domain (rest looked up from reference TRBV5-1 and TRBJ1-1): KAGVTQTPRYLIKTRGQQVTLSCSPISGHRSVSWYQQTPGQGLQFLFEYFSETQRNKGNFPGRFSGRQFSNSRSEMNVSTLELGDSALYLCASSLEEGRWTEAFFGQGTRLTVV.

Only one count was recorded for this clonotype. The rearrangement links TRBV18 to TRBJ1-2, with a tentative D call TRBD1 (6 bases). The CDR3 has 13 residues. V lost 4 bases and J 8 bases, leaving 14 bases between the germline ends. Germline CDR1 is KGHSH and CDR2 is LQKENI. This CDR3 reads CASSRTKGDGYTF. The DNA of the CDR3 is TGTGCCAGCTCACGTACTAAGGGGGACGGCTACACCTTC.